Shown below are 7 T cell receptor beta chains from a single sample sequenced in a study of CD8 T cells in Susac syndrome. A quantity of about 0.5 to 1 ug RNA underwent reverse transcription using random hexamers. TCRdb re-called the immunoSEQ multiplex PCR reads through MiXCR, storing one row per CDR3 protein. The table lists 75,000 to 80,000 distinct CDR3 sequences, approximately 94% of them singletons, with 0.5% to 0.65% in the top ten. Source material: CD8+ T cells from PBMCs. These receptors came from a human donor with Susac syndrome.

The chain combines TRBV5-1 with TRBJ2-2; D not certain. The CDR3 is 13 residues long. Looked up from germline, CDR1 is SGHRS and CDR2 is YFSETQ. Trimming stripped 9 bases from V and 1 base from J, with 10 bases between. The CDR3 DNA follows: TGCGCCACCGTGGAGCGGAACACCGGGGAGCTGTTTTTT. The encoded protein is CATVERNTGELFF. Full variable domain (missing parts from reference TRBV5-1 and TRBJ2-2): KAGVTQTPRYLIKTRGQQVTLSCSPISGHRSVSWYQQTPGQGLQFLFEYFSETQRNKGNFPGRFSGRQFSNSRSEMNVSTLELGDSALYLCATVERNTGELFFGEGSRLTVL.

The chain carries TRBV29-1 and TRBJ2-5; D is perhaps TRBD2 (6 bases). The CDR3 contains 18 residues. Germline CDR1 is SQVTM and CDR2 is ANQGSEA. With 0 bases removed from V and 5 bases from J, the gap between germline ends came to 25 bases. This chain's CDR3 is CSVEDPSAGGDPGETQYF. The CDR3 nucleotides are TGCAGCGTTGAAGATCCGAGTGCCGGGGGTGACCCCGGGGAGACCCAGTACTTC.

The gene calls are TRBV4-3 and TRBJ1-6, with 9 bases identical to TRBD1. The CDR3 consists of 15 residues. Germline CDR1 reads LGHNA; CDR2 reads YSLEER. Trimming cost V 0 bases and J 9 bases; bases outside gene matches: 3. The chain's CDR3 is CASSQEGQGSSPLHF. CDR3 DNA sequence: TGCGCCAGCAGCCAAGAGGGACAGGGTTCTTCACCCCTCCACTTT.

In its sample, this clonotype was seen a few times. DNA of the CDR3: TGTGCCAGCAGCTTGGGGTTGGGTCAGCCCCAGCATTTT. It encodes CASSLGLGQPQHF. This chain links TRBV11-2 with TRBJ1-5; D is unresolved. Germline CDR1 SGHAT, CDR2 FQNNGV. The CDR3 runs 13 residues. V gave up 3 bases and J gave up 6 bases, with 9 bases separating them.

J is TRBJ2-7 and V is TRBV20-1; maybe TRBD2 (5 bases). V dropped 5 bases and J dropped 4 bases, with 24 bases sitting between them. Germline CDR1 DFQATT, CDR2 SNEGSKA (reference sequence). There are 16 residues in the CDR3. CDR3 residues: CSALMLDGRRSYEQYF. CDR3 nucleotide sequence: TGCAGTGCTCTTATGTTGGACGGTCGGAGGAGTTACGAGCAGTACTTC.

CDR3 loop: CASSIAVTPGLEQFF. The CDR3 region has the DNA TGTGCCAGTAGTATAGCCGTCACCCCTGGGCTTGAGCAGTTCTTC. The gene calls are TRBV19 and TRBJ2-1; D ambiguous. V gave up 1 base and J gave up 9 bases, with 16 bases separating them. The V gene's germline CDR1 is LNHDA and CDR2 SQIVND (reference sequence). The CDR3 has 15 amino acids.

The V call is TRBV30, the J call TRBJ2-1; no reliable D call. CDR1 and CDR2 (germline): GTSNPN, SVGIG (reference sequence). The CDR3 has 13 residues. V was trimmed by 5 bases and J by 5 bases, leaving 13 bases between them. CDR3 residues: CAWGPGPNNEQFF. CDR3 sequence (DNA): TGTGCCTGGGGTCCCGGGCCGAACAATGAGCAGTTCTTC.